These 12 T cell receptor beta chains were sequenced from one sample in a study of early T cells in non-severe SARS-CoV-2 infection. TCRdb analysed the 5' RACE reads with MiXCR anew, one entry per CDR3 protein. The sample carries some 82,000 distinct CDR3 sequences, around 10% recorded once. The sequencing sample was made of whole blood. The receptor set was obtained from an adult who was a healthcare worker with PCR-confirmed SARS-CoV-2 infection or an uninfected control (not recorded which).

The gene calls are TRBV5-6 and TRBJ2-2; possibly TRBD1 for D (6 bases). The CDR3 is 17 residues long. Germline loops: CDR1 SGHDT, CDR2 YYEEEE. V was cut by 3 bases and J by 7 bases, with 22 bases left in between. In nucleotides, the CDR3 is TGTGCCAGCAGCTCCCTACAGGGTACGATCGACGGCGGGGAGCTGTTTTTT. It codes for CASSSLQGTIDGGELFF.

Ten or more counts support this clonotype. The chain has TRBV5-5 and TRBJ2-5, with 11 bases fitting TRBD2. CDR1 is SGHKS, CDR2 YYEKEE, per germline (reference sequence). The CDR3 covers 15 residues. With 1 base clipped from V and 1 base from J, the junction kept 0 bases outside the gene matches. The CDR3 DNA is TGTGCCAGCAGCTTGACTAGCGGGGGCCAAGAGACCCAGTACTTC. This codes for CASSLTSGGQETQYF.

CDR3 protein: CSARRLENYEQYF. DNA of the CDR3: TGCAGTGCTAGGAGACTAGAAAACTACGAGCAGTACTTC. The genes are TRBV20-1 and TRBJ2-7; the D gene is possibly TRBD2 (6 bases). The V gene's germline CDR1 is DFQATT and CDR2 SNEGSKA (reference sequence). Trimming cost V 3 bases and J 3 bases, with 12 bases left between them. The CDR3 is made up of 13 amino acids.

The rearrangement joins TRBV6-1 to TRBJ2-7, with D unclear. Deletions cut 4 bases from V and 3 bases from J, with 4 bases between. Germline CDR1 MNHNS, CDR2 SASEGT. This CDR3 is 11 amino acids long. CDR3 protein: CASSGDYEQYF. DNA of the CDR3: TGTGCCAGCAGTGGAGACTACGAGCAGTACTTC.

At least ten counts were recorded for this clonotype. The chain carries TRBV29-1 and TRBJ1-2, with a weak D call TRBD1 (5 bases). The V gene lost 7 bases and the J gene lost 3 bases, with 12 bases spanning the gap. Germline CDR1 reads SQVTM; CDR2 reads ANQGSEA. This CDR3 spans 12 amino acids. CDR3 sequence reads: CSGVQGDYGYTF. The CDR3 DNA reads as TGCAGCGGGGTGCAGGGAGACTATGGCTACACCTTC.

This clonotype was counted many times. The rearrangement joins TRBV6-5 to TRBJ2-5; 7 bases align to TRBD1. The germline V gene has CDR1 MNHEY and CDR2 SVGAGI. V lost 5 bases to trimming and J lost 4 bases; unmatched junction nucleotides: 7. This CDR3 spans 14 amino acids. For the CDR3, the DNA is TGTGCCAGCAGTCCGACCCGGGACAGAGAGACCCAGTACTTC. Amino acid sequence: CASSPTRDRETQYF.

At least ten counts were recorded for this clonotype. The CDR3 sequence is CSARTSGQNIQYF. Here the CDR3 DNA reads TGCAGTGCTAGAACTAGCGGCCAAAACATTCAGTACTTC. The V gene is TRBV20-1, the J gene TRBJ2-4, with 8 nucleotides matching TRBD2. Unmatched junction bases numbered 2, after V lost 2 bases and J lost 5 bases. CDR1 DFQATT and CDR2 SNEGSKA come from the germline V gene (reference sequence). The CDR3 length is 13 residues.

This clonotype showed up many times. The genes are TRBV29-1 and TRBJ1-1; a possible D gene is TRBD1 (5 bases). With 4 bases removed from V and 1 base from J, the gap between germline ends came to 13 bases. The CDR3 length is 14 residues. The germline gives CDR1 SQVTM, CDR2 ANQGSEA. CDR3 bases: TGCAGCGTTGTTTGGGGACTCGGGAACACTGAAGCTTTCTTT. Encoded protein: CSVVWGLGNTEAFF.

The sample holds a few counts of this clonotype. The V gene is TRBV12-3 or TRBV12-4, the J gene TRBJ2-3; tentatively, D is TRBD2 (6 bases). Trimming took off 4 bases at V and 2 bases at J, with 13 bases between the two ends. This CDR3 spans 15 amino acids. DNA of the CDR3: TGTGCCAGCAGTTGGAGGACTACCCTCACAGATACGCAGTATTTT. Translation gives CASSWRTTLTDTQYF.

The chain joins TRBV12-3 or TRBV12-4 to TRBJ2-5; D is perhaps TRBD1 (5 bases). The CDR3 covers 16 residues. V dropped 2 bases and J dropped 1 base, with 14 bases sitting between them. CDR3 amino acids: CASSLRTGAIQETQYF. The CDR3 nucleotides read TGTGCCAGCAGTTTAAGAACAGGAGCTATCCAAGAGACCCAGTACTTC.

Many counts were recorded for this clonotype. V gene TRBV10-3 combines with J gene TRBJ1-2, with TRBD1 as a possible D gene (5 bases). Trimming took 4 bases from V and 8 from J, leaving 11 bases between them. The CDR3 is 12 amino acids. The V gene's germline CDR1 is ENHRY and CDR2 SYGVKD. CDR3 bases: TGTGCCATCAGTGGTGGAGGGGAAGGCTACACCTTC. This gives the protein CAISGGGEGYTF.

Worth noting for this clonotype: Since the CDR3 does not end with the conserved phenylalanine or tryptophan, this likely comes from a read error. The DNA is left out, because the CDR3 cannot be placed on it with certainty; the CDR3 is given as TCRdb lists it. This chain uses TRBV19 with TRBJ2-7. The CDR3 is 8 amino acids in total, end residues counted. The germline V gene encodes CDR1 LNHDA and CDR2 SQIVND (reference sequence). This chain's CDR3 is CARTMEWR.